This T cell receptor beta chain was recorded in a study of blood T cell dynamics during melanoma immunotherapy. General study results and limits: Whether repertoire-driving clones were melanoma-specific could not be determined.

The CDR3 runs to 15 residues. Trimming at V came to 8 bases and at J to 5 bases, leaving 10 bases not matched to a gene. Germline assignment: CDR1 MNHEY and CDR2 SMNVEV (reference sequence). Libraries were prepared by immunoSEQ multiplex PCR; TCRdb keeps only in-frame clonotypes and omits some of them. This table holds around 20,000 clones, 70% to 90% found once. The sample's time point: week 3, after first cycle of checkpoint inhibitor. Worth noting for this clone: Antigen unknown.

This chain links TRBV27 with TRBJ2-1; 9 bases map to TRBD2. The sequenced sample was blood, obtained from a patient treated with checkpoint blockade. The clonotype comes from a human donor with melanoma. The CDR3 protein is CASAIGASGNNEQFF. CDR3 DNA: TGTGCCAGCGCCATTGGCGCTAGCGGGAACAATGAGCAGTTCTTC.